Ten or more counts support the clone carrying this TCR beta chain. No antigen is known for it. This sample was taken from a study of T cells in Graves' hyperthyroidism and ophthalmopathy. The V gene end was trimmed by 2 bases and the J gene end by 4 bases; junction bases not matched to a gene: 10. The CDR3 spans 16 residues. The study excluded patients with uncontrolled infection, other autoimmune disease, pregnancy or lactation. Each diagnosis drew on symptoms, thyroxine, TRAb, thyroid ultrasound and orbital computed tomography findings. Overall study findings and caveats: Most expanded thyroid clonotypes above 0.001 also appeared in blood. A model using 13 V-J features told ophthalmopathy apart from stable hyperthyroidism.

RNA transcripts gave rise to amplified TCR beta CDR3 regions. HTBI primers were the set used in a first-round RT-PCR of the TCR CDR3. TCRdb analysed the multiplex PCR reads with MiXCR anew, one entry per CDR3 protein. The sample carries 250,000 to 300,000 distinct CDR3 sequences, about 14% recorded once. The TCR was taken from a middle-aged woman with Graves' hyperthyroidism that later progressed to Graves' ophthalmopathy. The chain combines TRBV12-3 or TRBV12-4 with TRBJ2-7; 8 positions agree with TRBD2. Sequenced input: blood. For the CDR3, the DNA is TGTGCCAGCAGTTTATCCGGGAGGGCCTTAGGGTACGAGCAGTACTTC. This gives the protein CASSLSGRALGYEQYF.